The clone carrying this T cell receptor beta chain turned up a few times. As yet, its antigen is unknown. The record originates from a study of T cells in Graves' hyperthyroidism and ophthalmopathy. General study results and limits: Ophthalmopathy was identified by the model a median 6.5 months ahead of onset.

The study enrolled patients aged 18 to 65 with newly diagnosed hyperthyroidism of under 2 months' duration. The V gene's germline CDR1 is SGHAT and CDR2 FQDESV (reference sequence). This CDR3 has 13 amino acids. RNA transcripts were the template for amplifying TCR beta CDR3 regions. During a first-round RT-PCR of the TCR CDR3, the HTBI primer set was used. TCRdb re-analysed the multiplex PCR reads in MiXCR, keeping a single row per CDR3 protein. The repertoire holds hundreds of thousands of distinct CDR3 sequences, with around 45% as singletons. The chain employs TRBV11-1 and TRBJ1-1; D perhaps matches TRBD1 (5 bases). This TCR was sampled from a woman younger than 35 with Graves' hyperthyroidism. Sequencing was done on a sample of peripheral blood or thyroid tissue (not recorded which). CDR3 loop: CARSQGSNTEAFF. For the CDR3, the DNA is TGTGCTAGGTCGCAGGGCTCGAACACTGAAGCTTTCTTT.